The 10 T cell receptor beta chains below all came from one sample that was sequenced in a study of blood T cell repertoires in COVID-19. Libraries were prepared by immunoSEQ multiplex PCR; TCRdb keeps only in-frame clonotypes and omits some of them. Among approximately 500,000 clones listed, around 87% were seen once. Sequencing was performed on PBMCs or T cells enriched from blood (not recorded which). The receptor source for this set is a woman aged 40 to 50 who had recovered from COVID-19.

The rearrangement links TRBV4-3 to TRBJ1-1, with D hard to call. CDR3 length: 13 residues. Germline assignment: CDR1 LGHNA and CDR2 YSLEER. V shed 0 bases and J shed 7 bases, with 9 bases lying between them. The CDR3: CASSQDREDEAFF. CDR3 DNA sequence: TGCGCCAGCAGCCAAGACCGGGAGGATGAAGCTTTCTTT.

V is TRBV5-8 and J is TRBJ2-7, with TRBD1 matching over 8 bases. Germline V gives CDR1 SGHTS, CDR2 YDEGEE. The V segment lost 2 bases and the J segment 1 base; nucleotides outside the gene matches: 2. The CDR3 is 14 residues long. CDR3 in amino acids: CASSFQGASYEQYF. Written as DNA, the CDR3 is TGTGCCAGCAGCTTCCAGGGGGCTTCCTACGAGCAGTACTTC.

The gene calls are TRBV29-1 and TRBJ1-3; D might be TRBD1 (5 bases). Germline values: CDR1 SQVTM, CDR2 ANQGSEA. V was clipped by 2 bases and J by 7 bases, with 6 bases between them. The CDR3 is made up of 11 amino acids. The CDR3 coding sequence is TGCAGCGTTGAACAGGGTAACACCATATATTTT. The encoded protein is CSVEQGNTIYF.

This clone has a single count. The genes are TRBV10-3 and TRBJ1-2; D is uncertain. The CDR3 has 16 amino acids. From germline, CDR1 is ENHRY and CDR2 SYGVKD. Trimming left V 8 bases short and J 10 bases short, with 29 bases between. The CDR3 sequence is CAIGFRGSGVSSDYTF. CDR3 in DNA: TGTGCCATCGGTTTTCGGGGAAGTGGGGTTTCCAGTGACTACACCTTC.

The chain employs TRBV2 and TRBJ2-5; no firm D call. Germline CDR1 SNHLY, CDR2 FYNNEI. CDR3 length: 13 amino acids. V gave up 8 bases and J gave up 4 bases, with 14 bases separating them. The CDR3 bases are TGTGCCAGCGTCACTCCTCCGGGAGAGACCCAGTACTTC. It specifies CASVTPPGETQYF.

The genes are TRBV18 and TRBJ2-7; 11 nucleotides line up with TRBD2. Per the germline V gene, CDR1 is KGHSH and CDR2 is LQKENI. V lost 4 bases, J lost 3 bases, and 14 bases stayed unmatched. CDR3 length: 18 residues. In DNA, the CDR3 is TGTGCCAGCTCACTCGGCCGGGCTAGCGGGAGGTGGGACTACGAGCAGTACTTC. Amino acids: CASSLGRASGRWDYEQYF.

This sequence joins TRBV19 and TRBJ2-1, with 10 bases matching TRBD2. Looked up from germline, CDR1 is LNHDA and CDR2 is SQIVND (reference sequence). V dropped 4 bases and J dropped 3; count of bases not matched to a gene: 15. The CDR3 runs to 19 residues. The CDR3 region is CASSRGISGRASIYNEQFF. DNA for the CDR3: TGTGCCAGTAGTAGAGGGATAAGCGGGAGGGCCTCGATCTACAATGAGCAGTTCTTC.

The rearrangement links TRBV5-5 to TRBJ2-1; 7 bases map to TRBD2. Germline V gene data show CDR1 as SGHKS and CDR2 as YYEKEE (reference sequence). The CDR3 consists of 18 residues. The V gene end was trimmed by 6 bases and the J gene end by 0 bases; junction bases not matched to a gene: 15. DNA for the CDR3: TGTGCCAGCACCCCCCGCCCTCAGCGGGGAAGCTCCTACAATGAGCAGTTCTTC. This gives the protein CASTPRPQRGSSYNEQFF. The full variable domain, rest sourced from reference TRBV5-5 and TRBJ2-1, is DAGVTQSPTHLIKTRGQQVTLRCSPISGHKSVSWYQQVLGQGPQFIFQYYEKEERGRGNFPDRFSARQFPNYSSELNVNALLLGDSALYLCASTPRPQRGSSYNEQFFGPGTRLTVL.

J is TRBJ1-5 and V is TRBV7-2, with D hard to call. With 5 bases removed from V and 2 bases from J, the gap between germline ends came to 13 bases. Looked up from germline, CDR1 is SGHTA and CDR2 is FQGNSA. The CDR3 runs to 15 residues. CDR3 loop: CASSPPRQGNQPQHF. In DNA form, the CDR3 reads TGTGCCAGCAGCCCCCCAAGGCAGGGCAATCAGCCCCAGCATTTT.

V and J are TRBV6-5 and TRBJ1-1; no clear D gene. This CDR3 has 14 residues. V was cut by 2 bases and J by 5 bases, with 12 bases left in between. Germline values: CDR1 MNHEY, CDR2 SVGAGI. CDR3 sequence: CASSYGEGITEAFF. For the CDR3, the DNA is TGTGCCAGCAGTTACGGGGAGGGAATAACTGAAGCTTTCTTT.